This TCR beta chain was sequenced in a study of CD8+CD57+ T cells in acquired aplastic anemia. In the study overall: Sorted CD4+ plus CD8+ cells gave DNA averaging roughly 2.9 ug.

An expansion of CD8+CD57+ cells by flow cytometry had been shown in patients chosen for sequencing. Among the patients, all had severe acquired aplastic anemia. The study sampled blood from patients who had received no therapy. Study-level findings and limits: Sharing between patients and controls was observed for around 30 CD8+ CDR3 sequences.

With respect to this clonotype: Its target is unknown.

V shed 8 bases, J shed 2 bases, and the junction held 6 bases outside the gene matches. Germline CDR1 and CDR2: LGHNA and YNFKEQ. The CDR3 totals 14 residues. The study profiled TCR beta VDJ and CDR3 using genomic DNA as template. TCRdb independently ran MiXCR on the reads; one entry per CDR3 protein. The profile shows 50,000 to 65,000 distinct CDR3 sequences, roughly 60% of them singletons. The sequence came from a human donor with aplastic anemia. This chain links TRBV4-2 with TRBJ2-7; 10 bases are shared with TRBD1. The material sequenced was sorted CD4+, CD8+, or CD8+CD57+ T cells (not recorded which) from PBMCs. For the CDR3, the DNA is TGTGCCAGCGCCCGCGGACAGGGGGCCTACGAGCAGTACTTC. It is translated as CASARGQGAYEQYF.